The clone carrying this TCR beta chain occurred a few times. Antigen unknown. Treatment indicated: approximately nine-day PBMC culture with coronavirus spike peptide pools or control peptides (ViraFEST assay). The ViraFEST method relied on peptide pools to expand antigen-specific T cells, followed by TCR sequencing. Wells that each held a few million PBMCs were cultured with 8 to 10 IU/ml IL-2 and approximately 10 ug/ml peptide pools. CD4+ T cells that had been cultured provided DNA sequenced with the Oncomine TCR Beta short-read assay. One entry per CDR3 protein, called by TCRdb with MiXCR from the PCR reads. The sample records approximately 20,000 distinct CDR3 sequences, roughly 60% being singletons. The CDR3 is 17 amino acids. Trimming took 0 bases from V and 9 from J; bases not matched to a gene: 13. Germline lookup yields CDR1 DFQATT and CDR2 SNEGSKA (reference sequence). This specimen comes from a study of vaccination and CD4 T cells after COVID-19.

This receptor was taken from a human donor who received a COVID-19 vaccine. This chain uses TRBV20-1 with TRBJ1-6, with 8 bases identical to TRBD1. The specimen was CD4+ T cells from blood, cultured in vitro, collected before SARS-CoV-2 vaccination. The CDR3 protein is CSARERGKQGAGSPLHF. DNA of the CDR3: TGCAGTGCTAGAGAACGTGGAAAGCAGGGGGCTGGTTCACCCCTCCACTTT.